These 25 T cell receptor beta chains originate from one sample sequenced in a study of T cells in localized non-small cell lung cancer (dated by TCRdb to about 2020). Receptor libraries were prepared by the immunoSEQ multiplex PCR assay. TCRdb limited this immuneACCESS table to in-frame rearrangements with V and J called. A share of clones is missing; checked studies link under half to unresolved V genes, and the rest is unexplained. This sample comprises 40,000 to 50,000 clones, roughly 90% of them detected only once. The ten largest clones capture 2.6% of the sample. Here the sequenced sample was peripheral blood, taken before any cancer treatment. Receptors were obtained from a female donor at least 60 years old with stage I squamous cell lung carcinoma.

This clone turned up a few times. J is TRBJ2-5 and V is TRBV7-2; 13 bases align to TRBD2. Germline CDR1 reads SGHTA; CDR2 reads FQGNSA. This CDR3 spans 18 amino acids. J lost 1 base, V lost 5 bases, and 10 bases had no gene match. CDR3 DNA sequence: TGTGCCAGCAGCCCCCAACTAGCGGGAGGGCCTATCCAAGAGACCCAGTACTTC. Protein: CASSPQLAGGPIQETQYF.

V is TRBV5-6 and J is TRBJ1-2; D gene ambiguous. Trimming removed 1 base at V and 5 bases at J, with 9 bases between. The CDR3 consists of 13 residues. Germline loops: CDR1 SGHDT, CDR2 YYEEEE. CDR3 residues: CASSLNSLYGYTF. The CDR3 coding sequence is TGTGCCAGCAGCTTGAACAGTTTGTATGGCTACACCTTC.

This chain joins TRBV29-1 and TRBJ2-1; D is uncertain. The germline gives CDR1 SQVTM, CDR2 ANQGSEA. CDR3 size: 12 residues. The germline V and J ends were trimmed by 7 bases and 3 bases, with 10 bases remaining between them. CDR3 in amino acids: CSEVGNYNEQFF. For the CDR3, the DNA is TGCAGCGAGGTAGGGAACTACAATGAGCAGTTCTTC.

CDR3 region: CASSRAGANNEQFF. The CDR3, as DNA: TGTGCCAGCTCCCGAGCGGGAGCGAACAATGAGCAGTTCTTC. The chain carries TRBV18 and TRBJ2-1, with 8 bases aligning to TRBD2. Germline V gene lookup returns CDR1 KGHSH and CDR2 LQKENI. V lost 6 bases, J lost 5 bases, and 6 bases stayed unmatched. This CDR3 has 14 amino acids.

The rearrangement uses TRBV9 and TRBJ2-1; 12 nucleotides line up with TRBD2. Germline CDR1 reads SGDLS; CDR2 reads YYNGEE. The CDR3 consists of 14 residues. J was trimmed by 7 bases and V by 4 bases; bases with no gene match: 3. DNA of the CDR3: TGTGCCAGCAGCCCCGGGACTAGCGGGAATGAGCAGTTCTTC. The encoded protein is CASSPGTSGNEQFF.

This clone has just one count. In DNA, the CDR3 is TGCGCCAGCAGTGGTGTCAGCTGGGACCCCAATCAGCCCCAGCATTTT. It yields the protein CASSGVSWDPNQPQHF. The chain employs TRBV10-2 and TRBJ1-5, with TRBD1 as a possible D gene (5 bases). Germline CDR1 is WSHSY and CDR2 is SAAADI. This CDR3 is 16 amino acids long. V was clipped by 4 bases and J by 3 bases, with 16 bases between them.

The chain couples TRBV27 to TRBJ2-1; possible D gene TRBD2, 6 bases. The CDR3 is 14 residues long. Between the trimmed V and J ends, which lost 2 bases and 9 bases, there was a span of 14 bases. Germline values: CDR1 MNHEY, CDR2 SMNVEV (reference sequence). CDR3 sequence: CASSLGRASVEQFF. CDR3 in DNA: TGTGCCAGCAGTTTAGGTCGGGCTAGCGTTGAGCAGTTCTTC.

The sample holds a few counts of this clone. The chain recombines TRBV2 with TRBJ2-3; TRBD2 agrees at 9 bases. Germline assignment: CDR1 SNHLY and CDR2 FYNNEI. The CDR3 has 15 amino acids. Trimming removed 4 bases from V and 0 bases from J; junction bases left unmatched: 2. CDR3 DNA sequence: TGTGCCAGCAGTGCCGGGACTAGCAGCACAGATACGCAGTATTTT. Protein: CASSAGTSSTDTQYF.

The V and J genes are TRBV6-5 and TRBJ1-1; 7 bases are shared with TRBD1. Germline V CDR1 and CDR2: MNHEY, SVGAGI. Trimming cost V 8 bases and J 1 base; bases outside gene matches: 4. The CDR3 consists of 13 residues. CDR3 sequence: CASLGTENTEAFF. The CDR3 DNA sequence: TGTGCCAGCCTTGGGACAGAGAACACTGAAGCTTTCTTT.

This clone has more than one count but fewer than ten. This chain connects TRBV7-3 to TRBJ2-1, with 14 bases aligning to TRBD2. Looked up from germline, CDR1 is SGHTA and CDR2 is FQGTGA. This CDR3 spans 19 amino acids. V trimming: 2 bases; J trimming: 7 bases; junction bases outside the gene matches: 13. In DNA, the CDR3 is TGTGCCAGCAGCTTAGGCTCTACCGGGACTAGCGGGAGCTGGAATGAGCAGTTCTTC. Protein sequence: CASSLGSTGTSGSWNEQFF.

The chain recombines TRBV6-4 with TRBJ1-4, with TRBD1 identical over 7 bases. Germline-derived CDR1 and CDR2 are MRHNA and SNTAGT. The CDR3 covers 17 residues. V lost 4 bases and J lost 0; bases outside the gene matches: 8. Here the CDR3 DNA reads TGTGCCAGCAGTGGCACACAGGGGCGGGCAACTAATGAAAAACTGTTTTTT. The encoded protein is CASSGTQGRATNEKLFF.

V and J are TRBV6-6 and TRBJ2-2; D unclear. Trimming removed 8 bases at V and 0 bases at J, with 10 bases between. The CDR3 consists of 14 residues. Germline V gene data show CDR1 as MNHNY and CDR2 as SVGAGI (reference sequence). The CDR3 loop is CASRNSANTGELFF. CDR3 sequence (DNA): TGTGCCAGCCGAAACAGTGCGAACACCGGGGAGCTGTTTTTT.

The chain combines TRBV7-6 with TRBJ2-2, with D possibly matching TRBD1 (6 bases). The germline CDR1 and CDR2 sequences are SGHVS and FNYEAQ. V lost 5 bases, J lost 0 bases, and 13 bases lay in between. This CDR3 contains 16 residues. The DNA for the CDR3 is TGTGCCAGCAGCCATAGGACAGCCCCGAACACCGGGGAGCTGTTTTTT. It translates to CASSHRTAPNTGELFF.

The V call is TRBV30, the J call TRBJ2-5, with 7 bases lining up with TRBD1. Losses at the gene ends were 2 bases for V and 2 bases for J; bases not matched to a gene: 11. The CDR3 loop spans 16 amino acids. Germline CDR1 is GTSNPN and CDR2 is SVGIG (reference sequence). CDR3: CAWSPLDRDRQETQYF. The CDR3 DNA reads as TGTGCCTGGAGTCCCCTCGACAGGGACCGACAAGAGACCCAGTACTTC.

The chain uses TRBV7-2 and TRBJ1-2, with a weak D call TRBD1 (5 bases). This CDR3 is 14 amino acids long. The ends were cut back, 6 bases at V and 3 bases at J, with 14 bases in the middle. Looked up from germline, CDR1 is SGHTA and CDR2 is FQGNSA. CDR3 DNA sequence: TGTGCCAGCAGTCGGTTGGGGGATCACTATGGCTACACCTTC. Protein sequence: CASSRLGDHYGYTF.

The chain employs TRBV6-5 and TRBJ2-1, with D possibly being TRBD1 or TRBD2 (6 bases each). CDR1 and CDR2 from the germline V gene are MNHEY and SVGAGI. Trimming removed 8 bases from V and 6 bases from J, with 14 bases in between. This CDR3 is 13 amino acids long. The chain's CDR3 is CASLGGGGNEQFF. CDR3 coding DNA: TGTGCCAGCTTAGGCGGAGGGGGCAATGAGCAGTTCTTC.

This chain links TRBV19 with TRBJ2-1, with a tentative D call TRBD2 (5 bases). Per the germline V gene, CDR1 is LNHDA and CDR2 is SQIVND (reference sequence). The V gene lost 8 bases and the J gene lost 1 base, with 12 bases spanning the gap. This CDR3 spans 14 amino acids. The CDR3 spells CASLSAGSYNEQFF. The DNA of the CDR3 is TGTGCCAGTCTCTCCGCGGGTTCCTACAATGAGCAGTTCTTC.

The rearrangement joins TRBV7-9 to TRBJ2-7, with D possibly matching TRBD2 (6 bases). Deletions cut 1 base from V and 3 bases from J, with 10 bases between. Germline V gives CDR1 SEHNR, CDR2 FQNEAQ (reference sequence). CDR3 length: 14 amino acids. The CDR3 is CASSLGGGNYEQYF. The CDR3 nucleotides read TGTGCCAGCAGCTTAGGAGGCGGGAACTACGAGCAGTACTTC.

V usage is TRBV7-2 and J usage is TRBJ1-4; D is perhaps TRBD1 (5 bases). The CDR3 covers 14 residues. V dropped 5 bases and J dropped 1 base, with 8 bases sitting between them. Germline CDR1 reads SGHTA; CDR2 reads FQGNSA. The CDR3 nucleotides read TGTGCCAGCAGCCGACAGATAACTAATGAAAAACTGTTTTTT. Translating it yields CASSRQITNEKLFF. Together with reference TRBV7-2 and TRBJ1-4, the CDR3 gives the full variable domain: GAGVSQSPSNKVTEKGKDVELRCDPISGHTALYWYRQSLGQGLEFLIYFQGNSAPDKSGLPSDRFSAERTGGSVSTLTIQRTQQEDSAVYLCASSRQITNEKLFFGSGTQLSVL.

V and J are TRBV6-5 and TRBJ2-7; the D is unclear. Germline CDR1 is MNHEY and CDR2 is SVGAGI. This CDR3 region has 14 residues. Trimming pared 7 bases from V and 4 bases from J, leaving 17 bases between. Here the CDR3 reads CASKKSRLSYEQYF. The DNA of the CDR3 is TGTGCCAGCAAAAAGAGTCGTCTGTCGTACGAGCAGTACTTC.

This chain connects TRBV4-3 to TRBJ2-4, with no clear D. The CDR3 covers 14 residues. The V gene lost 0 bases and the J gene lost 8 bases, with 11 bases spanning the gap. The germline V gene has CDR1 LGHNA and CDR2 YSLEER. In DNA, the CDR3 is TGCGCCAGCAGCCAAGAAAGAATAGGCGACATTCAGTACTTC. Translated: CASSQERIGDIQYF.

This clone was observed a few times. The V call is TRBV28, the J call TRBJ2-6; 8 nucleotides line up with TRBD2. Germline V gene sequence: CDR1 MDHEN, CDR2 SYDVKM. J was trimmed by 0 bases and V by 1 base; bases with no gene match: 2. The CDR3 consists of 17 residues. The CDR3, as DNA: TGTGCCAGCAGTTTATTGCTAGCGGGCTCTGGGGCCAACGTCCTGACTTTC. It encodes CASSLLLAGSGANVLTF. Combining the CDR3 with reference TRBV28 and TRBJ2-6 gives the whole variable domain DVKVTQSSRYLVKRTGEKVFLECVQDMDHENMFWYRQDPGLGLRLIYFSYDVKMKEKGDIPEGYSVSREKKERFSLILESASTNQTSMYLCASSLLLAGSGANVLTFGAGSRLTVL.

The chain has TRBV7-2 and TRBJ1-1, with unresolved D. Germline lookup yields CDR1 SGHTA and CDR2 FQGNSA. The V end lost 1 base, the J end lost 10 bases, and 25 bases lay between the germline ends. The CDR3 has 17 residues. The DNA for the CDR3 is TGTGCCAGCAGCTTAGGGGCCGTTGTACGGGGTCCAGCAAGAGCTTTCTTT. Its translation is CASSLGAVVRGPARAFF.

V is TRBV7-3 and J is TRBJ2-1; 8 bases are shared with TRBD2. V lost 3 bases and J lost 9; bases outside the gene matches: 10. The CDR3 is 15 residues long. CDR1 SGHTA and CDR2 FQGTGA come from the germline V gene. CDR3 sequence reads: CASSFTAGAGAEQFF. The CDR3 DNA is TGTGCCAGCAGCTTTACGGCGGGAGCGGGGGCTGAGCAGTTCTTC.

The rearrangement uses TRBV6-6 and TRBJ2-7; D remains ambiguous. V was shortened by 2 bases and J by 2 bases, with 7 bases between the two germline ends. The CDR3 has 13 amino acids. Germline CDR1 is MNHNY and CDR2 is SVGAGI (reference sequence). CDR3 coding DNA: TGTGCCAGCAGTTACGACTCCCCCTACGAGCAGTACTTC. The encoded protein is CASSYDSPYEQYF.